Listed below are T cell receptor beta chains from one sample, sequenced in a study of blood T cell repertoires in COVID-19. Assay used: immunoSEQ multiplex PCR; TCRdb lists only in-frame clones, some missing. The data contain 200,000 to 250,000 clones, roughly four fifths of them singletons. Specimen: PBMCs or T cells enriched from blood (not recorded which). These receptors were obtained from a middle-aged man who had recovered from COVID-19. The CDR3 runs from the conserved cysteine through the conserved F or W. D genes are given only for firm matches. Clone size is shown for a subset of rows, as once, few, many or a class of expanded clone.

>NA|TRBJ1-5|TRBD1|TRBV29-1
TGCAGCGTTCGTACAGGGGGAACGGGTAATCAGCCCCAGCATTTT
CSVRTGGTGNQPQHF
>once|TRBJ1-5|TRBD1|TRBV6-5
TGTGCCAGCAGATACGGGACAGGACCTAATCAGCCCCAGCATTTT
CASRYGTGPNQPQHF
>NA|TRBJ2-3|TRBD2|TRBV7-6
TGTGCCAGCAGCTTAGCGCGAGGGGGTAGCGGGGGTACAGATACGCAGTATTTT
CASSLARGGSGGTDTQYF
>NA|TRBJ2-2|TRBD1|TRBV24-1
TGTGCCACCAGTGCTTCAGGACAGGACCCCGGGGAGCTGTTTTTT
CATSASGQDPGELFF
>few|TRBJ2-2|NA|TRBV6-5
TGTGCCAGCAGTTACGACTCGAACACCGGGGAGCTGTTTTTT
CASSYDSNTGELFF
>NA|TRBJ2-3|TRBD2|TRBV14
TGTGCCAGCAGCCGCACGACAGCGGGACCACGCACAGATACGCAGTATTTT
CASSRTTAGPRTDTQYF
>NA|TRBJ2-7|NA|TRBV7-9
TGTGCCAGCAGCCACACCGACAGGCACGAGCAGTACTTC
CASSHTDRHEQYF
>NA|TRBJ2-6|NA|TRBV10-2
TGCGCCAGCAGCGTGGATACTAGACGCTCCGGGGCCAACGTCCTGACTTTC
CASSVDTRRSGANVLTF
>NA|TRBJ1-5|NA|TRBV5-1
TGCGCCAGCAGCTTGGTTTCAGGGGACAATCAGCCCCAGCATTTT
CASSLVSGDNQPQHF
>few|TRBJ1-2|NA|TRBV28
TGTGCCAGCAGTTACCCGGACACTCCCACCTATGGCTACACCTTC
CASSYPDTPTYGYTF
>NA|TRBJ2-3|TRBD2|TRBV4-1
TGCGCCAGCAGCCAAAATCGGGGACTAGCGGTCGGGCGGGGGACAGATACGCAGTATTTT
CASSQNRGLAVGRGTDTQYF